These 13 T cell receptor beta chains were all obtained from the same sample, sequenced in a study of circulating CD8 cells and anti-PD-1 response in melanoma. Using around 15 ng of total RNA, TCR libraries were made with the QIAseq Immune Repertoire TCR panel. TCRdb re-derived calls from the reads in MiXCR, one entry per CDR3 protein. The data hold roughly 280 distinct CDR3 sequences, with about 10% observed a single time. Four subsets defined by PD-1 and/or TIGIT were sorted from live CD3+CD8+TCRalphabeta+ cells. Sample: CD8+ T cells from PBMCs, taken at baseline or after one month of anti-PD-1 therapy (not recorded which). The receptors stem from a human donor with melanoma.

This clonotype is large within its sample. The CDR3 here is CASSEALVAEQFF. The CDR3 region has the DNA TGTGCCAGCAGTGAAGCGCTGGTAGCTGAGCAGTTCTTC. This chain joins TRBV2 and TRBJ2-1; D not certain. V lost 0 bases, J lost 9 bases, and 9 bases lay in between. Germline V gene sequence: CDR1 SNHLY, CDR2 FYNNEI. CDR3 size: 13 residues.

In this sample, this clonotype is medium-sized. The chain has TRBV5-4 and TRBJ2-7; 10 bases fit TRBD1. The CDR3 is 15 amino acids. J was trimmed by 5 bases and V by 2 bases; bases with no gene match: 7. Germline CDR1 reads SGHNT; CDR2 reads YYREEE (reference sequence). The CDR3 here is CASSFVGTGEDEQYF. The CDR3 DNA reads as TGTGCCAGCAGCTTCGTGGGGACAGGGGAGGACGAGCAGTACTTC. Full variable domain (missing parts from reference TRBV5-4 and TRBJ2-7): ETGVTQSPTHLIKTRGQQVTLRCSSQSGHNTVSWYQQALGQGPQFIFQYYREEENGRGNFPPRFSGLQFPNYSSELNVNALELDDSALYLCASSFVGTGEDEQYFGPGTRLTVT.

This clonotype counts as large. The J gene is TRBJ2-7, the V gene TRBV27; 11 bases are shared with TRBD2. V shed 6 bases and J 2 bases; nucleotides not matched to a gene: 3. The length of the CDR3 is 14 residues. Germline-derived CDR1 and CDR2 are MNHEY and SMNVEV (reference sequence). This chain's CDR3 is CASRASGGTYEQYF. The CDR3 DNA sequence: TGTGCCAGCAGGGCTAGCGGGGGGACCTACGAGCAGTACTTC.

On this clonotype: Given the absence of the conserved phenylalanine or tryptophan at the CDR3 end, a read error is likely. The chain uses TRBV7-2 and TRBJ2-3; D remains unclear. Germline CDR1 reads SGHTA; CDR2 reads FQGNSA. The length of the CDR3 is 12 residues. The V end lost 1 base, the J end lost 8 bases, and 7 bases lay between the germline ends. The CDR3 nucleotides read TGTGCCAGCAGCTTAGATCTCGGTACGCAGTATTCT. Amino acids: CASSLDLGTQYS.

In its sample, this clonotype ranks as large (0.1 to 1%). The chain couples TRBV2 to TRBJ2-1, with 8 nucleotides matching TRBD2. J gave up 5 bases and V 7 bases, and 13 bases lay outside the gene matches. The CDR3 consists of 16 residues. Germline CDR1 and CDR2: SNHLY and FYNNEI. The CDR3 DNA reads TGTGCCAGCATCCGAGTAAGCGGGGGAACTAACAATGAGCAGTTCTTC. It yields the protein CASIRVSGGTNNEQFF.

This clonotype is termed large. The V gene is TRBV27, the J gene TRBJ1-1; D gene ambiguous. The ends were cut back, 3 bases at V and 1 base at J, with 9 bases in the middle. The CDR3 runs 14 residues. Germline CDR1 reads MNHEY; CDR2 reads SMNVEV (reference sequence). CDR3 nucleotide sequence: TGTGCCAGCAGTTTTCTGGGGTCGAACACTGAAGCTTTCTTT. It specifies CASSFLGSNTEAFF.

As concerns this clonotype: The DNA is left out, because the CDR3 cannot be placed on it with certainty; the CDR3 is given as TCRdb lists it. The rearrangement joins TRBV2 to TRBJ2-6; TRBD1, the D gene given by the table, was not confirmed from the DNA. The CDR3 has 17 amino acids, counting both end residues. Germline CDR1 is SNHLY and CDR2 is FYNNEI. The CDR3 sequence is CASSVGQGALRANVLAF.

Sample share makes this clonotype medium-sized (0.01 to 0.1%). The DNA is omitted, as the CDR3 cannot be located on it reliably, and the CDR3 follows TCRdb's listing. This chain connects TRBV7-3 to TRBJ2-3. Germline CDR1 and CDR2: SGHTA and FQGTGA. The CDR3 contains 13 residues when both ends are counted. CDR3 sequence reads: CASSLFLSDTQYF.

DNA for the CDR3: TGTGCCAGTAGTATAAGGGTTTGGGATACGCAGTATTTT. Translated, it gives CASSIRVWDTQYF. This rearrangement joins TRBV19 to TRBJ2-3; no firm D call. V was trimmed by 2 bases and J by 6 bases, leaving 9 bases between them. The CDR3 runs 13 residues. Looked up from germline, CDR1 is LNHDA and CDR2 is SQIVND (reference sequence).

This clonotype qualifies as medium-sized. The chain employs TRBV27 and TRBJ2-3, with TRBD2 matching over 10 bases. The CDR3 spans 15 residues. The ends lost 7 bases at V and 4 bases at J; junction bases unmatched: 8. CDR1 is MNHEY, CDR2 SMNVEV, per germline (reference sequence). CDR3 residues: CASTSVGLASDTQYF. The CDR3 DNA reads as TGTGCCAGCACCAGCGTGGGACTAGCGTCAGATACGCAGTATTTT.

This clonotype is judged medium-sized. The genes are TRBV6-2 or TRBV6-3 and TRBJ2-1; 14 bases match TRBD2. The CDR3 is made up of 16 amino acids. With V trimmed by 4 bases and J by 10 bases, 9 bases remained unmatched. Germline V gene lookup returns CDR1 MNHEY and CDR2 SVGEGT. As DNA, the CDR3 is TGTGCCAGCAGTTTACCCGGACTAGCGGGGGGTGAAGAGCAGTTCTTC. Translated: CASSLPGLAGGEEQFF.

This clonotype is termed medium-sized. The chain joins TRBV19 to TRBJ2-2; possible D gene TRBD1, 6 bases. V lost 6 bases and J 5 bases, leaving 22 bases between the germline ends. Germline CDR1 and CDR2: LNHDA and SQIVND (reference sequence). This CDR3 has 17 amino acids. CDR3 sequence: CASRYRAPGRQTGELFF. In DNA form, the CDR3 reads TGTGCCAGTAGATACAGGGCCCCGGGTCGCCAAACCGGGGAGCTGTTTTTT.

This clonotype qualifies as medium-sized. This sequence joins TRBV7-2 and TRBJ2-7; 11 bases fit TRBD1. The CDR3 covers 16 residues. The V and J ends lost 6 bases and 0 bases, in that order; junction bases with no gene match: 7. Germline V CDR1 and CDR2: SGHTA, FQGNSA. Here the CDR3 DNA reads TGTGCCAGCAGTTCGACCGGGACAGGGGGCTCCTACGAGCAGTACTTC. Translated: CASSSTGTGGSYEQYF.